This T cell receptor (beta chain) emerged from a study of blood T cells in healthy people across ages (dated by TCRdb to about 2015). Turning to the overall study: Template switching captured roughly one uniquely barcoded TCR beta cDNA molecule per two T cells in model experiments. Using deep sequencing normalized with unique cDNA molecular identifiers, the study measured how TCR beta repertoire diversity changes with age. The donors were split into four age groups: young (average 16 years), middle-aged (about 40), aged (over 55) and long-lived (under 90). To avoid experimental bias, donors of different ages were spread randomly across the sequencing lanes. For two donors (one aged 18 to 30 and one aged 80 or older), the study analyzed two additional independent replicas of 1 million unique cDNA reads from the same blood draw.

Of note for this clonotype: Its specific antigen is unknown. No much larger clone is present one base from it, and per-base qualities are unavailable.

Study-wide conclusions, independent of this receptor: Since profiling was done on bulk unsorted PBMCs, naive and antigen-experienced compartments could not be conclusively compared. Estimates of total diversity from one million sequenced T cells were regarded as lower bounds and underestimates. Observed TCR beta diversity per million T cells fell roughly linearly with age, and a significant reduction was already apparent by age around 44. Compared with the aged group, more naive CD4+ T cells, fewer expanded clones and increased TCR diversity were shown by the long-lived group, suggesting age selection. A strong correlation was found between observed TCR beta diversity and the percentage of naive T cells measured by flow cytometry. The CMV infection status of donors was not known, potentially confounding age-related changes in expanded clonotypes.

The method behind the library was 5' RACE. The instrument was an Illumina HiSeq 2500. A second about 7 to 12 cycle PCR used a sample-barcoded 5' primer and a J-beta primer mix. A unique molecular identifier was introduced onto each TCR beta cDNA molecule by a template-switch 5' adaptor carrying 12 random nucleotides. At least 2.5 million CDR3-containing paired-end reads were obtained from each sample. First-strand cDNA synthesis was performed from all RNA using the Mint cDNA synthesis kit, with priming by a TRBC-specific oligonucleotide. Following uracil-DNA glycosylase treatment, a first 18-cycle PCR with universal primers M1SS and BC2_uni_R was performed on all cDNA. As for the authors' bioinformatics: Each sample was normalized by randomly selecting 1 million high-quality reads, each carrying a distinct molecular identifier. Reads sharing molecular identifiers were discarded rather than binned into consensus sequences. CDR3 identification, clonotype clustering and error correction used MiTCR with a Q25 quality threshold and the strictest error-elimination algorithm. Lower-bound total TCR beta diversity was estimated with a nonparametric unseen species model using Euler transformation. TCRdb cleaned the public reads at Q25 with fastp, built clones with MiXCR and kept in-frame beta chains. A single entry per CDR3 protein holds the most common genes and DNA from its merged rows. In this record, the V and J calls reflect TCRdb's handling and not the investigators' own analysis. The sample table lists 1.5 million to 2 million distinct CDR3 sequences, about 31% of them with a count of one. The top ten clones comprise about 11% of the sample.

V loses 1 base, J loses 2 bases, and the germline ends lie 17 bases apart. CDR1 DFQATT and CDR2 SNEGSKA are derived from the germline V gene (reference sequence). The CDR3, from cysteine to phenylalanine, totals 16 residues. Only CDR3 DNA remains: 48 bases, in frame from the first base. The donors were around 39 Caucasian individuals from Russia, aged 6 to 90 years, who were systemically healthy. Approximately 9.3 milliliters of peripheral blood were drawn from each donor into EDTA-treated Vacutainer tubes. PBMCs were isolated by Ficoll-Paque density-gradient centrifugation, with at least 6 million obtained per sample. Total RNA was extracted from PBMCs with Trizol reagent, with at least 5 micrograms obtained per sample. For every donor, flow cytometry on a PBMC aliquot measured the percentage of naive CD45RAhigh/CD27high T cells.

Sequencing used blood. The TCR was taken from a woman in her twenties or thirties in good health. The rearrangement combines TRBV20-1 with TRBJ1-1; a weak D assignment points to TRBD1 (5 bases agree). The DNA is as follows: TGCAGTGCTAGAGTCAGAGGGGTGAGTGCAAACACTGAAGCTTTCTTT. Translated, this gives CSARVRGVSANTEAFF.